Below, 11 T cell receptor beta chains from the same sample are listed, as sequenced in a study of T cell responses to AZD1222 COVID-19 vaccine. Method: immunoSEQ multiplex PCR; TCRdb's copy keeps in-frame clones and lacks some. This sample has 150,000 to 200,000 clones, with just under 90% found just once. The sequenced sample was peripheral blood, obtained 28 days after the second dose of the MenACWY control vaccine. The receptor source for this set is an adult who received the MenACWY meningococcal vaccine as a control.

The chain joins TRBV6-2 or TRBV6-3 to TRBJ1-2, with D hard to call. This CDR3 spans 13 amino acids. V lost 2 bases, J lost 7 bases, and 11 bases lay in between. Germline CDR1 is MNHEY and CDR2 is SVGEGT. The CDR3: CASSYPSGSGYTF. CDR3 nucleotides: TGTGCCAGCAGTTACCCGTCGGGGTCTGGCTACACCTTC.

The V gene is TRBV10-1, the J gene TRBJ2-1; TRBD1 aligns across 8 bases. The germline CDR1 and CDR2 sequences are WNHNN and SYGVQD (reference sequence). The V segment lost 4 bases and the J segment 9 bases; nucleotides outside the gene matches: 17. This CDR3 region has 17 residues. The CDR3 spells CASSGWTGRWGEGEQFF. CDR3 nucleotide sequence: TGCGCCAGCAGTGGGTGGACAGGGCGGTGGGGTGAGGGTGAGCAGTTCTTC.

The chain recombines TRBV10-3 with TRBJ2-5; D possibly corresponds to TRBD1 (6 bases). Germline V CDR1 and CDR2: ENHRY, SYGVKD. V lost 6 bases to trimming and J lost 1 base, with 12 bases between them. The CDR3 sequence is 14 residues long. The CDR3 reads CAISLTTGQETQYF. For the CDR3, the DNA is TGTGCCATCAGCCTAACGACAGGCCAAGAGACCCAGTACTTC.

CDR3: CASSIYTDTQYF. The CDR3 DNA sequence: TGTGCCAGCAGCATCTACACAGATACGCAGTATTTT. The V call is TRBV6-5, the J call TRBJ2-3; D is unresolved. CDR1 and CDR2 (germline): MNHEY, SVGAGI. V was pared by 6 bases and J by 2 bases, with 6 bases between. The CDR3 sequence is 12 residues long.

This chain uses TRBV20-1 with TRBJ1-5; D is possibly TRBD1 (5 bases). The V gene lost 3 bases and the J gene lost 0 bases, with 12 bases spanning the gap. CDR1 is DFQATT and CDR2 is SNEGSKA in the germline V gene (reference sequence). The CDR3 spans 15 residues. CDR3 bases: TGCAGTGCTAGTGTACAGGAACATAGCAATCAGCCCCAGCATTTT. Protein sequence: CSASVQEHSNQPQHF.

This clone was counted once. The chain carries TRBV11-2 and TRBJ1-2; D may be TRBD1 (5 bases). Trimming cost V 2 bases and J 4 bases, with 14 bases left between them. The CDR3 sequence is 15 residues long. Per germline, CDR1 SGHAT and CDR2 FQNNGV. The CDR3 coding sequence is TGTGCCAGCAGCTTAATGAGGGGTCTAGGCTATGGCTACACCTTC. It is translated as CASSLMRGLGYGYTF.

V usage is TRBV5-1 and J usage is TRBJ2-1; 7 nucleotides match TRBD2. The CDR3 loop spans 17 amino acids. The V gene's germline CDR1 is SGHRS and CDR2 YFSETQ. The V segment lost 2 bases and the J segment 4 bases; nucleotides outside the gene matches: 12. The CDR3 spells CASSFWLADILYNEQFF. The CDR3 DNA reads as TGCGCCAGCAGCTTCTGGCTAGCGGATATTCTTTACAATGAGCAGTTCTTC.

The sample holds one count of this clone. In DNA form, the CDR3 reads TGTGCCACCAGTGAAGGGGGGGCGGTCCGGGAGACCCAGTACTTC. It codes for CATSEGGAVRETQYF. This chain uses TRBV24-1 with TRBJ2-5; D may be TRBD2 (7 bases). V lost 4 bases and J 5 bases, leaving 16 bases between the germline ends. This CDR3 region has 15 residues. In germline, CDR1 is KGHDR, CDR2 SFDVKD.

The genes are TRBV5-4 and TRBJ2-7; 9 nucleotides match TRBD1. Germline V gene sequence: CDR1 SGHNT, CDR2 YYREEE (reference sequence). This CDR3 is 16 amino acids long. The V segment lost 0 bases and the J segment 2 bases; nucleotides outside the gene matches: 6. CDR3 in DNA: TGTGCCAGCAGCTTGGGGGGACAGGGCTCAACCTACGAGCAGTACTTC. It yields the protein CASSLGGQGSTYEQYF. Variable domain in full (rest from reference TRBV5-4 and TRBJ2-7): ETGVTQSPTHLIKTRGQQVTLRCSSQSGHNTVSWYQQALGQGPQFIFQYYREEENGRGNFPPRFSGLQFPNYSSELNVNALELDDSALYLCASSLGGQGSTYEQYFGPGTRLTVT.

The CDR3 loop is CASSLAGTEAFF. CDR3 DNA: TGTGCCAGCAGCTTAGCCGGAACTGAAGCTTTCTTT. The V and J genes are TRBV11-2 and TRBJ1-1; D is ambiguous. Per the germline V gene, CDR1 is SGHAT and CDR2 is FQNNGV. This CDR3 has 12 residues. V lost 1 base and J lost 5, with 5 bases in between. The entire variable domain, with the rest obtained from reference TRBV11-2 and TRBJ1-1, is as follows: EAGVAQSPRYKIIEKRQSVAFWCNPISGHATLYWYQQILGQGPKLLIQFQNNGVVDDSQLPKDRFSAERLKGVDSTLKIQPAKLEDSAVYLCASSLAGTEAFFGQGTRLTVV.

The rearrangement uses TRBV25-1 and TRBJ2-7; TRBD1 might be the D (6 bases). The CDR3 is made up of 14 amino acids. V was clipped by 5 bases and J by 3 bases, with 14 bases between them. The germline gives CDR1 MGHDK, CDR2 SYGVNS. The CDR3 sequence: CASSPKTGFYEQYF. CDR3 coding DNA: TGTGCCAGCAGTCCCAAAACAGGGTTCTACGAGCAGTACTTC.